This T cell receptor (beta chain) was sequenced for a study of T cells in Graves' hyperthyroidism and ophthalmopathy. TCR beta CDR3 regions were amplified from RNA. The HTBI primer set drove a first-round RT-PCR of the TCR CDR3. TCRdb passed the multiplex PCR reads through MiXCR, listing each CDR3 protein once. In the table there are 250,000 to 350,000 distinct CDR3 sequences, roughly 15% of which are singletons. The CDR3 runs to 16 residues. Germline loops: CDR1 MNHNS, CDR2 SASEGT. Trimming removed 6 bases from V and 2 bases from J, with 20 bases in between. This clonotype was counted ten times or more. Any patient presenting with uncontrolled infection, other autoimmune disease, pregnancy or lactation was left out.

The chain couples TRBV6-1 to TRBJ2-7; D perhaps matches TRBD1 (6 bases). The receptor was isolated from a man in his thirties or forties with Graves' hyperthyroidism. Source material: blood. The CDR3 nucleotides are TGTGCCAGCAGCGACTCAGGGGTAGCAGGAACCTACGAGCAGTACTTC. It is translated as CASSDSGVAGTYEQYF.